This T cell receptor (beta chain) was recovered during a study of blood T cell repertoires in COVID-19. This CDR3 region has 14 residues. The junction had 7 bases not matched to a gene; V was cut back by 6 bases and J by 6 bases. The germline CDR1 and CDR2 sequences are MDHEN and SYDVKM. This table comes from immunoSEQ multiplex PCR, and its TCRdb copy is limited to in-frame clones, with some not included. Seen here are some 490,000 clones, approximately 85% observed once, and the top ten hold 3.2%. The sequence came from a human donor in a cohort sampled during active COVID-19. Sequencing was carried out using peripheral blood. This chain links TRBV28 with TRBJ2-2; 7 bases match TRBD1. CDR3 sequence: CASRPQGSPGELFF. The CDR3 DNA is TGTGCCAGCAGACCACAGGGGAGCCCCGGGGAGCTGTTTTTT.